This record concerns one TCR beta chain sequence. No antigen is known for it. Beta-chain TCR CDR3 regions were amplified from RNA transcripts. The first round was an RT-PCR with HTBI primers, and the second round was a multiplex PCR. TCRdb analysed the multiplex PCR reads with MiXCR anew, one entry per CDR3 protein. The data show approximately 480,000 distinct CDR3 sequences, 13% to 15% seen once. CDR1 is MNHNS and CDR2 is SASEGT in the germline V gene. V lost 6 bases, J lost 5 bases, and 10 bases stayed unmatched. The CDR3 is 15 residues long. This sample is drawn from a study of Graves' ophthalmopathy and Graves' hyperthyroidism. Study-wide findings and caveats: Blood also contained most of the expanded thyroid clonotypes above 0.001 frequency.

Material for sequencing was blood. V usage is TRBV6-1 and J usage is TRBJ1-2; 9 bases match TRBD1. The clonotype originates from a woman aged 30 to 39 with Graves' ophthalmopathy. The DNA for the CDR3 is TGTGCCAGCAGCCCCGGGACAGGGATCGTATATGGCTACACCTTC. This gives the protein CASSPGTGIVYGYTF.